Included here is one T cell receptor (beta chain) sequence, with context. The antigen is unknown. A read error is possible here, since a much larger clone lies one base away. This specimen belongs to a study of breast tumors, draining lymph nodes, adjacent tissues. General study points: Data fit most tumor T cells coming from lymph node, expanding in tumor.

Germline V gene lookup returns CDR1 LGHNA and CDR2 YNFKEQ. The CDR3 sequence is 16 residues long. V dropped 4 bases and J dropped 4 bases, with 16 bases sitting between them. Axillary draining lymph nodes of breast cancer patients supplied the node samples. TCRdb re-called the multiplex PCR reads through MiXCR, storing one row per CDR3 protein. Among about 180,000 distinct CDR3 sequences listed, about 33% were seen once. The chain joins TRBV4-2 to TRBJ2-2; D is unclear. The source is a female donor with breast cancer. Some clones in this sample may be carry-over from other donors' samples. The sequenced sample consisted of axillary lymph node tissue. The CDR3 protein is CASSRHPATSTGELFF. CDR3 in DNA: TGTGCCAGCAGCCGTCACCCGGCCACCTCCACCGGGGAGCTGTTTTTT.